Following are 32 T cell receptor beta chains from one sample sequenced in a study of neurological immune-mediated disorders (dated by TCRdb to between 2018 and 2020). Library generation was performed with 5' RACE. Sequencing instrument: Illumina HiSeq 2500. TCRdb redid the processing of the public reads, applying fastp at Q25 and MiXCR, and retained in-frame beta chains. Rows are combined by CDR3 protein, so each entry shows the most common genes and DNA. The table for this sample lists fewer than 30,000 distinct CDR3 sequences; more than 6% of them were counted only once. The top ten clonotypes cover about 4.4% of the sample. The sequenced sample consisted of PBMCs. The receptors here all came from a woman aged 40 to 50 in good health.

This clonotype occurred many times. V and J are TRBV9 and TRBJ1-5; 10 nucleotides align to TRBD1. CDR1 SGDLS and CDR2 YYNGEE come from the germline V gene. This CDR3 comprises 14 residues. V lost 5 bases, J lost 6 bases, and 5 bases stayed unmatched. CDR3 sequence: CASSSDRGLQPQHF. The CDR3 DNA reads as TGTGCCAGCAGTTCCGACAGGGGGCTTCAGCCCCAGCATTTT.

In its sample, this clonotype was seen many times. DNA of the CDR3: TGTGCCATCAGTGACCCGGGCCCGAAAGAGACCCAGTACTTC. Translated, it gives CAISDPGPKETQYF. This chain links TRBV10-3 with TRBJ2-5; D ambiguous. Germline V gene lookup returns CDR1 ENHRY and CDR2 SYGVKD. The V and J ends lost 3 bases and 3 bases respectively, with 11 bases between them. This CDR3 has 14 amino acids.

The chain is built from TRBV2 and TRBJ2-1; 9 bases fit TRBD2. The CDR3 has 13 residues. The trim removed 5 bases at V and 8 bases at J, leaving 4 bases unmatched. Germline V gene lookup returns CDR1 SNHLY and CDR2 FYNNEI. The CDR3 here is CASSTGTSYEQFF. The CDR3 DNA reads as TGTGCCAGCAGTACCGGGACTAGCTATGAGCAGTTCTTC.

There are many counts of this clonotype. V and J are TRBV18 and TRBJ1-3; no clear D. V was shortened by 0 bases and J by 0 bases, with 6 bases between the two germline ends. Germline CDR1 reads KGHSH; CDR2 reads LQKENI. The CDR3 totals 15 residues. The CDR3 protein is CASSPPTVSGNTIYF. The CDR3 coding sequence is TGTGCCAGCTCACCACCGACTGTCTCTGGAAACACCATATATTTT. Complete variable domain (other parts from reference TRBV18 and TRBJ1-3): NAGVMQNPRHLVRRRGQEARLRCSPMKGHSHVYWYRQLPEEGLKFMVYLQKENIIDESGMPKERFSAEFPKEGPSILRIQQVVRGDSAAYFCASSPPTVSGNTIYFGEGSWLTVV.

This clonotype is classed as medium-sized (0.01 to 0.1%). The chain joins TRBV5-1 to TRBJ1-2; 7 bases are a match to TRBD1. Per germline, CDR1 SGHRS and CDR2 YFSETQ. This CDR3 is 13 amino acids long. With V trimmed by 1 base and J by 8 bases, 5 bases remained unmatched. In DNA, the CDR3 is TGCGCCAGCAGCTTGCAAGGGGGCAAGGGCTACACCTTC. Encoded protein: CASSLQGGKGYTF.

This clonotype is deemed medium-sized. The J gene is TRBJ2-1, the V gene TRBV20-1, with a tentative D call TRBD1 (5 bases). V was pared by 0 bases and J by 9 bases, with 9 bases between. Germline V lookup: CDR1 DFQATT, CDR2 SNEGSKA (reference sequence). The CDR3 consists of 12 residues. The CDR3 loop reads CSARDSTAEQFF. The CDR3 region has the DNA TGCAGTGCTAGAGATTCGACAGCTGAGCAGTTCTTC.

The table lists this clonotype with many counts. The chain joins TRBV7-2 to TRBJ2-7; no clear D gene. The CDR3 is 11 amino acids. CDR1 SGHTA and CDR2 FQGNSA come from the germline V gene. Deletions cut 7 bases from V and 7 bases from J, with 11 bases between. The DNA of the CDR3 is TGTGCCAGCACCACCCACGGGGAGCAGTACTTC. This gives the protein CASTTHGEQYF.

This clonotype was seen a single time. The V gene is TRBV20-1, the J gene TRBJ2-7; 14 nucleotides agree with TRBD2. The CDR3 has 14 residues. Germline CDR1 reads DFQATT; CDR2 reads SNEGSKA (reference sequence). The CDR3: CSAAGTSGSYEQYF. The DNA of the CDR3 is TGCAGCGCCGCCGGGACTAGCGGGAGCTACGAGCAGTACTTC.

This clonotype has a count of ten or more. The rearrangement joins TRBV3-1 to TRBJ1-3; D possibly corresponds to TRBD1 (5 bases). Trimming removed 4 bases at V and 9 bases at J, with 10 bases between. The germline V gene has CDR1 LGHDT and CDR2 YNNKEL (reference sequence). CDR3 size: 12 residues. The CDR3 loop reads CASSPQGVTIYF. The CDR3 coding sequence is TGTGCCAGCAGCCCGCAAGGGGTCACCATATATTTT.

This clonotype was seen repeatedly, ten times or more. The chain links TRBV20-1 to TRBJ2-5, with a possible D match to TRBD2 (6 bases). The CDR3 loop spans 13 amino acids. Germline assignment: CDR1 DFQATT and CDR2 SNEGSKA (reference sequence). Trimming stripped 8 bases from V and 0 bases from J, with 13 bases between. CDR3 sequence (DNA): TGCAGTTGGTTGGGAGGCTACCAAGAGACCCAGTACTTC. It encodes CSWLGGYQETQYF.

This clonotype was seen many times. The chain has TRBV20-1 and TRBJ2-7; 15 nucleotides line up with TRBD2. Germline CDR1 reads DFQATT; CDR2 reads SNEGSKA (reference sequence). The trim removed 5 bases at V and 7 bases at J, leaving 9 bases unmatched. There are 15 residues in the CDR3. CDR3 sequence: CSASLGLAGGREQYF. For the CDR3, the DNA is TGCAGTGCTTCCCTTGGACTAGCGGGAGGGCGGGAGCAGTACTTC.

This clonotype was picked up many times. The CDR3 region has the DNA TGTGCCACCAGAGGCAGGTGGAATGAAAAACTGTTTTTT. Its protein product is CATRGRWNEKLFF. The V gene is TRBV15, the J gene TRBJ1-4; D gene unclear. The CDR3 is 13 residues long. Per the germline V gene, CDR1 is LNHNV and CDR2 is YYDKDF (reference sequence). Trimming took 6 bases from V and 5 from J, leaving 10 bases between them. The full variable domain, its missing parts supplied by reference TRBV15 and TRBJ1-4, is DAMVIQNPRYQVTQFGKPVTLSCSQTLNHNVMYWYQQKSSQAPKLLFHYYDKDFNNEADTPDNFQSRRPNTSFCFLDIRSPGLGDTAMYLCATRGRWNEKLFFGSGTQLSVL.

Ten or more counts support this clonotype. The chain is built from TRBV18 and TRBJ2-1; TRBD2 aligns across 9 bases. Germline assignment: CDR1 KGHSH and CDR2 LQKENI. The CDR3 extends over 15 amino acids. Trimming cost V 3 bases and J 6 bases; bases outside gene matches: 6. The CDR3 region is CASSPFGTSFNEQFF. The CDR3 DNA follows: TGTGCCAGCTCACCCTTCGGGACTAGCTTCAATGAGCAGTTCTTC.

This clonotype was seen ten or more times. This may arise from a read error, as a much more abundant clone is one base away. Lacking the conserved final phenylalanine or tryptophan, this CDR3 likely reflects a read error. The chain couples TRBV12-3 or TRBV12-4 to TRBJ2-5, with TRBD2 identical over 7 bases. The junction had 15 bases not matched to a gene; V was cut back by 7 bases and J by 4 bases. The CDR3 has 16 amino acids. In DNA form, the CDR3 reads TGTGCCAGCAATCCCTTGGAGGGAGGGAGCCCAGAGACCCAGTACTGC. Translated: CASNPLEGGSPETQYC.

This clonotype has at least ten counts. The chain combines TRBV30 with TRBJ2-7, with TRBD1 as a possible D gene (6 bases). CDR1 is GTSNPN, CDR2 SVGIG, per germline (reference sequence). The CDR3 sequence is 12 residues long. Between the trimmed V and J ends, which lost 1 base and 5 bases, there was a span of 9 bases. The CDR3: CAWSGTGNEQYF. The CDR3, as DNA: TGTGCCTGGAGTGGAACAGGGAACGAGCAGTACTTC.

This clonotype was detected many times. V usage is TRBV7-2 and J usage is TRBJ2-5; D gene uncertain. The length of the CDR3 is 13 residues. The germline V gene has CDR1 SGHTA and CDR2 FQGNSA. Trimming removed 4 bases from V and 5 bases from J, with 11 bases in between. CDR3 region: CASSSHVLETQYF. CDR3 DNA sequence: TGTGCCAGCAGCTCCCACGTTCTTGAGACCCAGTACTTC.

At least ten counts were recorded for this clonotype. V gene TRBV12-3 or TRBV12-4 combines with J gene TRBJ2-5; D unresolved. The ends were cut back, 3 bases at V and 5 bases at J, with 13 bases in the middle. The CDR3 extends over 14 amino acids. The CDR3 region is CASSFGLGPETQYF. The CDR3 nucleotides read TGTGCCAGCAGTTTCGGTCTAGGTCCCGAGACCCAGTACTTC.

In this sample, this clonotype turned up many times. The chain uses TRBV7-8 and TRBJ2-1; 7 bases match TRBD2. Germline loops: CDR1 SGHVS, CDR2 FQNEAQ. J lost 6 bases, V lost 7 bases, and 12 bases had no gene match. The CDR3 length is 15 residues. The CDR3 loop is CASTRGVAWGNEQFF. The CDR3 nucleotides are TGTGCCAGCACCCGGGGGGTAGCTTGGGGCAATGAGCAGTTCTTC.

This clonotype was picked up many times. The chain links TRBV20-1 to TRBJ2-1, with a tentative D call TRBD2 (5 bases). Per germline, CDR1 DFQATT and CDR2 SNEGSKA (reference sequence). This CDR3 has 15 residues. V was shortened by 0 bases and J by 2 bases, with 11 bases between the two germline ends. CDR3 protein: CSAREQLGPYNEQFF. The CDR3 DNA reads TGCAGTGCTAGAGAGCAACTAGGCCCCTACAATGAGCAGTTCTTC.

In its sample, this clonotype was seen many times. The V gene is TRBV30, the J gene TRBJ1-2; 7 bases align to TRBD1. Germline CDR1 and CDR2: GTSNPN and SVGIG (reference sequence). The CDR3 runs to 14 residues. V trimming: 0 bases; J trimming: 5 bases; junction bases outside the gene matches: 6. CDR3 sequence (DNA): TGTGCCTGGAGTGTACCCCCCAGGGGGTATGGCTACACCTTC. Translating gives CAWSVPPRGYGYTF.

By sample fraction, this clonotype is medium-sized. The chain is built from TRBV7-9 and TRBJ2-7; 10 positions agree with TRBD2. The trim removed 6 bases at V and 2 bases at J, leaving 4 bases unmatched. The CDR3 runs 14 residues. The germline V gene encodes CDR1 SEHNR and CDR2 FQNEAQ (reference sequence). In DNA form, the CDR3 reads TGTGCCAGCAGGGGGACTAGCGCGACCTACGAGCAGTACTTC. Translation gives CASRGTSATYEQYF.

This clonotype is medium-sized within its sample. Here the CDR3 DNA reads TGCAGTGCTGTCCAGGGGGGGAGCGCCCGGGGGACTGAAGCTTTCTTT. This codes for CSAVQGGSARGTEAFF. The rearrangement joins TRBV20-1 to TRBJ1-1, with 7 bases fitting TRBD1. Germline loops: CDR1 DFQATT, CDR2 SNEGSKA (reference sequence). The J segment lost 5 bases and the V segment lost 5 bases, leaving 17 bases of the junction unmatched. CDR3 length: 16 amino acids.

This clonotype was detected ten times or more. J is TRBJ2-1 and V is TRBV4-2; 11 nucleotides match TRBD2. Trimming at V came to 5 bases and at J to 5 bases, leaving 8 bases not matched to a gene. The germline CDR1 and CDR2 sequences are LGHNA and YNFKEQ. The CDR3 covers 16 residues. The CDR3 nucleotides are TGTGCCAGCAGCGTTCCATCTAGCGGGAGGAACAATGAGCAGTTCTTC. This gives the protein CASSVPSSGRNNEQFF.

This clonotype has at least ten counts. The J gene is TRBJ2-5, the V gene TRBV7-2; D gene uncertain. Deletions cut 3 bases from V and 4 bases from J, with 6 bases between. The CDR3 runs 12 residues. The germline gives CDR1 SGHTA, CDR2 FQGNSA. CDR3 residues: CASSFEGETQYF. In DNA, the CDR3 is TGTGCCAGCAGCTTCGAAGGAGAGACCCAGTACTTC.

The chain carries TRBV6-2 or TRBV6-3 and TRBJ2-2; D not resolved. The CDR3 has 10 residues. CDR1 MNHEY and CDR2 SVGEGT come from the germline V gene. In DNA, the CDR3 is TGTGGCAGGAACACCGGGGAGCTGTTTTTT. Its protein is CGRNTGELFF.

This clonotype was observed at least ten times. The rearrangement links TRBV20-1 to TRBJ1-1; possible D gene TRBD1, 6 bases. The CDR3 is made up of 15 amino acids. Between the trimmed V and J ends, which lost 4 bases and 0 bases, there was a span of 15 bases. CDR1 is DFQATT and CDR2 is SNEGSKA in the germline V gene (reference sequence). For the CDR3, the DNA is TGCAGTGCTATTAGGGGGGTAGGAATGAACACTGAAGCTTTCTTT. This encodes CSAIRGVGMNTEAFF.

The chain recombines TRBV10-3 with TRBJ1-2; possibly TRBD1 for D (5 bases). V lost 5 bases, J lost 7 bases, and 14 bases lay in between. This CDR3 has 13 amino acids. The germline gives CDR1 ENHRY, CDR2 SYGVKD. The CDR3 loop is CAISTTGTLGYTF. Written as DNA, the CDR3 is TGTGCCATCAGTACCACCGGGACCCTTGGCTACACCTTC.

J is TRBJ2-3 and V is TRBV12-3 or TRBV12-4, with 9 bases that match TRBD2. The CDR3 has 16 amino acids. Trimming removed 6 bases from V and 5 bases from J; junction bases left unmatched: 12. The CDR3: CASSRFLAGVGDTQYF. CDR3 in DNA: TGTGCCAGCAGCCGATTTTTAGCGGGGGTGGGAGATACGCAGTATTTT.

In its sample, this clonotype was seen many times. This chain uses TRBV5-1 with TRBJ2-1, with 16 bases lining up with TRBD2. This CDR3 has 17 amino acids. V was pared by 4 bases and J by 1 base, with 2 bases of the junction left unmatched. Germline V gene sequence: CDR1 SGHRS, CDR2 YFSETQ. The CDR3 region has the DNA TGCGCCAGCAGCCCGGGACTAGCGGGAGGGTCCTACAATGAGCAGTTCTTC. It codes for CASSPGLAGGSYNEQFF.

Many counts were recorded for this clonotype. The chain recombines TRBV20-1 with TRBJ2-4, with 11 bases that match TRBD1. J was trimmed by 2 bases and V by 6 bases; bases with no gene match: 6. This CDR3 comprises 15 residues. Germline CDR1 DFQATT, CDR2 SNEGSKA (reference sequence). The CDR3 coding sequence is TGCAGTGCGTCCCGGGACAGGGGGACCAAAAACATTCAGTACTTC. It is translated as CSASRDRGTKNIQYF.

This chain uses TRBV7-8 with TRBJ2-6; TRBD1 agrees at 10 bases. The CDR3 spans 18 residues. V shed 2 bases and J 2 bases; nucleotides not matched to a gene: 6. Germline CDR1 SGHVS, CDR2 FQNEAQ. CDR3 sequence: CASSLFTTGGAGANVLTF. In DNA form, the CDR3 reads TGTGCCAGCAGCTTATTTACGACAGGGGGCGCTGGGGCCAACGTCCTGACTTTC.

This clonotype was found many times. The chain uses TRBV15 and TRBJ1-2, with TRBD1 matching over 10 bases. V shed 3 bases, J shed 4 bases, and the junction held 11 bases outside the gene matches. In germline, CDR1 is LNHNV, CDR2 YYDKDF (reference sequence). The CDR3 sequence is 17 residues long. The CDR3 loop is CATSRGTEDRGVYGYTF. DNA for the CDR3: TGTGCCACCAGCAGGGGGACCGAGGACAGGGGGGTCTATGGCTACACCTTC.